This paragraph reports one T cell receptor beta chain. As yet, its antigen is unknown. This specimen comes from a study of T cells after yellow fever vaccination. The CDR3 extends over 12 amino acids. V was shortened by 3 bases and J by 9 bases, with 11 bases between the two germline ends. CDR1 LGHDT and CDR2 YNNKEL come from the germline V gene (reference sequence). The study's findings and limits: Weaker overall, the secondary response nonetheless peaked faster (day 5 versus 15).

Template-switching 5'RACE yielded the TCR cDNA; a universal primer site and UMIs were added in the process. MiXCR was run by TCRdb on the 5' RACE reads, yielding one entry per CDR3 protein. Counted here are about 340,000 distinct CDR3 sequences, 4% occurring once; the ten biggest clones make up around 24%. Sequencing used PBMCs, obtained 5 days after the yellow fever booster vaccination. V and J are TRBV3-1 and TRBJ1-2; unclear D gene. The TCR sequence derives from a man between 18 and 29 years old who received the YFV17D yellow fever vaccine. This CDR3 reads CASSQATQSYTF. The DNA for the CDR3 is TGTGCCAGCAGCCAGGCCACCCAAAGCTACACCTTC.